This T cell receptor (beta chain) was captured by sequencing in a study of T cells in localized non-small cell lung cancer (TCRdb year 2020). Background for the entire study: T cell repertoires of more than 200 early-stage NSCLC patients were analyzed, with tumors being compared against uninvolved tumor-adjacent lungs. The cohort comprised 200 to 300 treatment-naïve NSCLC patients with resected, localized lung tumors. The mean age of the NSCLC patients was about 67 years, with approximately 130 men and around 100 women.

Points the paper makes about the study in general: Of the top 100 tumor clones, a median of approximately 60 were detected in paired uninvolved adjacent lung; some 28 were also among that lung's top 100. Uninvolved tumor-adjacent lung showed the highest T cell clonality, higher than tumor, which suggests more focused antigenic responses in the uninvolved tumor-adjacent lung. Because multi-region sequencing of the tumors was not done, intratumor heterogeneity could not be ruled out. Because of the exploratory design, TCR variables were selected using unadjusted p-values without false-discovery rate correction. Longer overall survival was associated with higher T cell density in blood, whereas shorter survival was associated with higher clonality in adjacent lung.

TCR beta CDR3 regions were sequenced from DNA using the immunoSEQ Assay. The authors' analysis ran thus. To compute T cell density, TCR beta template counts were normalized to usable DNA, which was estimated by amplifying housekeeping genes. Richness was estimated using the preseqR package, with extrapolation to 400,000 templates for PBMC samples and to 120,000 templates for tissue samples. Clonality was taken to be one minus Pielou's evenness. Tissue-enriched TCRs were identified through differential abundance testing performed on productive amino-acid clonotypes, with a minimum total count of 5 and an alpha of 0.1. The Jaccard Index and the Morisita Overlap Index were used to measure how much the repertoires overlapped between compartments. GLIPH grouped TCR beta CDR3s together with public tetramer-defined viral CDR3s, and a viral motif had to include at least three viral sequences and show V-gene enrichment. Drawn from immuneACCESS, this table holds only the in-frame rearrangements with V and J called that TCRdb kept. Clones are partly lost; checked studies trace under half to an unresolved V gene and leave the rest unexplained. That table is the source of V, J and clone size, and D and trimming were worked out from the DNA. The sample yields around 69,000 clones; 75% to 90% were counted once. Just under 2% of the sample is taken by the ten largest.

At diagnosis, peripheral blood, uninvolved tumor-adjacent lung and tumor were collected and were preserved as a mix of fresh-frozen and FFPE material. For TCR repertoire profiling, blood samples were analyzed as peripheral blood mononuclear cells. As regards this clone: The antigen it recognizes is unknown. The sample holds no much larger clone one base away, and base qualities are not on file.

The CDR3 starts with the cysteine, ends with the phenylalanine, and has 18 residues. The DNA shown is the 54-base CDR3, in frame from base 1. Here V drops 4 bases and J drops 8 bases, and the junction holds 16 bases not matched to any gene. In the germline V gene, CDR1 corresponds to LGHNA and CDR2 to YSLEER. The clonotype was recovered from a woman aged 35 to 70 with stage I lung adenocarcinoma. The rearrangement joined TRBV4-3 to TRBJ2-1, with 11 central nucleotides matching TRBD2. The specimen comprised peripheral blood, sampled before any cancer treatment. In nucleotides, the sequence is TGCGCCAGCAGCCGAGACAGGGGGTCTAGCGGGAGGAAGGATGAGCAGTTCTTC. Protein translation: CASSRDRGSSGRKDEQFF.